Listed here are 20 T cell receptor beta chains from one sample, sequenced in a study of blood T cell repertoires in COVID-19. Clones were read by immunoSEQ multiplex PCR, and TCRdb kept only the in-frame ones, dropping some. Found here are 250,000 or so clones, about 89% of them singletons; the top ten hold roughly 0.96%. The sample taken for sequencing was peripheral blood. These receptors were obtained from a woman aged 40 to 49 who had recovered from COVID-19.

A single count supports this clone. The chain carries TRBV28 and TRBJ2-2, with a weak D call TRBD2 (6 bases). Per germline, CDR1 MDHEN and CDR2 SYDVKM. V dropped 3 bases and J dropped 2 bases, with 22 bases sitting between them. This CDR3 has 19 residues. CDR3 nucleotide sequence: TGTGCCAGCAGTTTGCGGGAAGGCAGAATTGGGGCAAACACCGGGGAGCTGTTTTTT. This encodes CASSLREGRIGANTGELFF.

J is TRBJ2-5 and V is TRBV9; weak D call: TRBD1 (6 bases). This CDR3 has 14 residues. V lost 4 bases and J 3 bases, leaving 13 bases between the germline ends. Germline V gives CDR1 SGDLS, CDR2 YYNGEE. The CDR3 sequence: CASSSEDSKETQYF. CDR3 nucleotides: TGTGCCAGCAGCTCCGAGGACAGTAAAGAGACCCAGTACTTC.

This CDR3 reads CASSPRRAGVYNEQFF. CDR3 nucleotide sequence: TGTGCCAGCTCACCCCGTAGAGCGGGAGTCTACAATGAGCAGTTCTTC. The chain links TRBV18 to TRBJ2-1; TRBD2 matches 8 bases. This CDR3 has 16 amino acids. V shed 3 bases and J 3 bases; nucleotides not matched to a gene: 7. Germline V gives CDR1 KGHSH, CDR2 LQKENI.

The J gene is TRBJ1-5, the V gene TRBV30, with D hard to call. Germline-derived CDR1 and CDR2 are GTSNPN and SVGIG (reference sequence). The CDR3 loop spans 13 amino acids. V was trimmed by 1 base and J by 7 bases, leaving 11 bases between them. The CDR3 is CAWSGGEGQPQHF. The CDR3 DNA reads TGTGCCTGGAGTGGCGGAGAGGGCCAGCCCCAGCATTTT.

V gene TRBV27 combines with J gene TRBJ2-1, with 9 bases that match TRBD2. Germline assignment: CDR1 MNHEY and CDR2 SMNVEV (reference sequence). V lost 4 bases and J lost 5; bases outside the gene matches: 3. The CDR3 has 14 residues. CDR3 bases: TGTGCCAGCAGTTGGTTAGCGGGAGACAATGAGCAGTTCTTC. It is translated as CASSWLAGDNEQFF.

The CDR3 region has the DNA TGCGCCAGCAGCCAGGGGGGGACTAGCGGATCCTACAATGAGCAGTTCTTC. This gives the protein CASSQGGTSGSYNEQFF. This rearrangement joins TRBV4-1 to TRBJ2-1, with 11 bases aligning to TRBD2. The CDR3 sequence is 17 residues long. With V trimmed by 3 bases and J by 1 base, 5 bases remained unmatched. Germline V lookup: CDR1 MGHRA, CDR2 YSYEKL.

This clone has only one observation. J is TRBJ2-1 and V is TRBV4-2, with 9 bases lining up with TRBD2. From germline, CDR1 is LGHNA and CDR2 YNFKEQ. This CDR3 region has 18 residues. The ends lost 0 bases at V and 7 bases at J; junction bases unmatched: 13. The DNA for the CDR3 is TGTGCCAGCAGCCAAGAGGTTCGAGGAAGCGGGAGGAATAATGAGCAGTTCTTC. Translated: CASSQEVRGSGRNNEQFF.

This chain links TRBV6-5 with TRBJ2-1; tentative D call: TRBD2 (6 bases). Germline CDR1 reads MNHEY; CDR2 reads SVGAGI. Trimming shortened V by 8 bases and J by 7 bases, and 15 bases separated the two germline ends. The CDR3 consists of 13 residues. For the CDR3, the DNA is TGTGCCAGCGCCAGGGACTTGAGTAATGAGCAGTTCTTC. It is translated as CASARDLSNEQFF.

The J gene is TRBJ1-6, the V gene TRBV5-1, with D perhaps TRBD1 (6 bases). Germline V lookup: CDR1 SGHRS, CDR2 YFSETQ. This CDR3 contains 14 residues. V was pared by 4 bases and J by 8 bases, with 13 bases between. In nucleotides, the CDR3 is TGCGCCAGCAGCCCGCGCGCAGGGGATTCACCCCTCCACTTT. This sequence encodes CASSPRAGDSPLHF.

The genes are TRBV24-1 and TRBJ2-7; 8 nucleotides match TRBD2. The CDR3 consists of 15 residues. Unmatched junction bases numbered 5, after V lost 4 bases and J lost 1 base. Germline lookup yields CDR1 KGHDR and CDR2 SFDVKD. The CDR3 region is CATSDPLADSYEQYF. CDR3 sequence (DNA): TGTGCCACCAGTGACCCACTAGCGGATTCCTACGAGCAGTACTTC.

The rearrangement links TRBV5-1 to TRBJ1-2; D remains ambiguous. The germline V gene encodes CDR1 SGHRS and CDR2 YFSETQ. The CDR3 contains 15 residues. Trimming left V 0 bases short and J 0 bases short, with 9 bases between. DNA of the CDR3: TGCGCCAGCAGCTTGGACGGCGGGACTAACTATGGCTACACCTTC. The encoded protein is CASSLDGGTNYGYTF. Drawing the rest from reference TRBV5-1 and TRBJ1-2, the complete variable domain is KAGVTQTPRYLIKTRGQQVTLSCSPISGHRSVSWYQQTPGQGLQFLFEYFSETQRNKGNFPGRFSGRQFSNSRSEMNVSTLELGDSALYLCASSLDGGTNYGYTFGSGTRLTVV.

The chain uses TRBV12-1 and TRBJ2-7; whether TRBD2, the table's D call, matches the DNA was not checked. TRBV12-1 is listed as a pseudogene. CDR3 length: 15 residues. The CDR3 is CASSFRTSVSYEQYF. The CDR3 DNA reads as TGTGCCAGCAGCTTCAGGACTAGCGTCTCCTACGAGCAGTACTTC.

The chain recombines TRBV5-5 with TRBJ2-5, with a weak D call TRBD2 (5 bases). From germline, CDR1 is SGHKS and CDR2 YYEKEE (reference sequence). There are 14 residues in the CDR3. Trimming pared 4 bases from V and 5 bases from J, leaving 15 bases between. The CDR3 reads CASSQQLAGETQYF. CDR3 in DNA: TGTGCCAGCAGCCAACAGCTAGCTGGGGAGACCCAGTACTTC.

The chain combines TRBV27 with TRBJ1-2, with 9 bases matching TRBD1. The ends lost 2 bases at V and 2 bases at J; junction bases unmatched: 3. The CDR3 is 15 amino acids. The germline gives CDR1 MNHEY, CDR2 SMNVEV (reference sequence). CDR3 sequence: CASSLKDRGNYGYTF. The CDR3 nucleotides are TGTGCCAGCAGTTTAAAAGACAGGGGGAACTATGGCTACACCTTC.

The chain uses TRBV10-3 and TRBJ2-7, with TRBD2 matching over 13 bases. Trimming removed 6 bases from V and 6 bases from J; junction bases left unmatched: 5. CDR3 length equals 14 residues. CDR1 and CDR2 from the germline V gene are ENHRY and SYGVKD. DNA for the CDR3: TGTGCCATCAGCCCGGGACTAGCGGGGACCGAGCAGTACTTC. Protein product: CAISPGLAGTEQYF.

The gene calls are TRBV11-3 and TRBJ2-1; 13 bases fit TRBD2. This CDR3 is built from 15 residues. The V and J ends lost 6 bases and 5 bases, in that order; junction bases with no gene match: 4. Germline CDR1 is SGHNT and CDR2 is YENEEA. The CDR3 here is CASSLGLAGDNEQFF. CDR3 in DNA: TGTGCCAGCAGTCTCGGACTAGCGGGAGACAATGAGCAGTTCTTC.

CDR3 nucleotide sequence: TGTGCCAGCAGCTTAGGCGTGGGGGCTAGTTACACCGGGGAGCTGTTTTTT. Its translation is CASSLGVGASYTGELFF. This rearrangement joins TRBV13 to TRBJ2-2; a weak D match, TRBD1 (6 bases). This CDR3 comprises 17 residues. V was trimmed by 0 bases and J by 3 bases, leaving 14 bases between them. Per the germline V gene, CDR1 is PRHDT and CDR2 is FYEKMQ (reference sequence).

The gene calls are TRBV5-1 and TRBJ2-2, with 10 bases fitting TRBD1. Germline CDR1 is SGHRS and CDR2 is YFSETQ. This CDR3 has 18 amino acids. Trimming took 0 bases from V and 6 from J; bases not matched to a gene: 11. The chain's CDR3 is CASSLGSPGTGVAGELFF. CDR3 sequence (DNA): TGCGCCAGCAGCTTGGGCTCTCCCGGGACAGGGGTGGCCGGGGAGCTGTTTTTT. Filled out from reference TRBV5-1 and TRBJ2-2, the complete variable domain reads KAGVTQTPRYLIKTRGQQVTLSCSPISGHRSVSWYQQTPGQGLQFLFEYFSETQRNKGNFPGRFSGRQFSNSRSEMNVSTLELGDSALYLCASSLGSPGTGVAGELFFGEGSRLTVL.

This chain joins TRBV20-1 and TRBJ1-5; D remains ambiguous. The germline V and J ends were trimmed by 0 bases and 8 bases, with 5 bases remaining between them. Germline lookup yields CDR1 DFQATT and CDR2 SNEGSKA (reference sequence). This CDR3 is built from 11 residues. The CDR3 reads CSARDAEPQHF. The CDR3, as DNA: TGCAGTGCTAGAGACGCGGAGCCCCAGCATTTT.

V usage is TRBV5-4 and J usage is TRBJ2-7; TRBD2 matches 13 bases. Trimming at V came to 4 bases and at J to 3 bases, leaving 4 bases not matched to a gene. This CDR3 is 15 amino acids long. Germline loops: CDR1 SGHNT, CDR2 YYREEE (reference sequence). Here the CDR3 reads CASSPGLAGVYEQYF. CDR3 sequence (DNA): TGTGCCAGCAGCCCCGGACTAGCGGGAGTCTACGAGCAGTACTTC.